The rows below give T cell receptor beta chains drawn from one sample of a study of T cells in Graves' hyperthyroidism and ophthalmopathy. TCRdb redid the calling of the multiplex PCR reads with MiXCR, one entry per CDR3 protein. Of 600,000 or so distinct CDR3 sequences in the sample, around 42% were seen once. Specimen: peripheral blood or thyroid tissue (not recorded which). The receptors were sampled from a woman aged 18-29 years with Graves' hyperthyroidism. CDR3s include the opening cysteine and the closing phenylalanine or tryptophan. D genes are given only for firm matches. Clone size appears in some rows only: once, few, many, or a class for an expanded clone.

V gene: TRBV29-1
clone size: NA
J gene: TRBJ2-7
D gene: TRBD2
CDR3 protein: CSVETSGRSNEQYF
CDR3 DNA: TGCAGCGTCGAGACTAGCGGGAGGTCCAATGAGCAGTACTTC

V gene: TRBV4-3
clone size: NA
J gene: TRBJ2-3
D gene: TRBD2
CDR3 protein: CASSQGTSGSRSTDTQYF
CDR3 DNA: TGCGCCAGCAGCCAGGGGACTAGCGGGTCCCGAAGCACAGATACGCAGTATTTT

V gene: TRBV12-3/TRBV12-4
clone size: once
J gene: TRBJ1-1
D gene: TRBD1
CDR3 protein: CASSFRQGPEAFF
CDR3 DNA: TGTGCCAGCAGTTTCAGACAGGGTCCGGAAGCTTTCTTT

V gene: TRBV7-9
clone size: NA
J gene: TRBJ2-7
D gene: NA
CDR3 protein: CASSEQGIRESYEQYF
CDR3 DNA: TGCGCCAGCAGTGAGCAGGGGATTCGGGAGAGTTACGAGCAGTACTTC

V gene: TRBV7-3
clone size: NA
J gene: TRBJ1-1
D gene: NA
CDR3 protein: CASSLTELAGAFF
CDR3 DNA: TGTGCCAGCAGCTTAACGGAACTAGCGGGAGCTTTCTTT

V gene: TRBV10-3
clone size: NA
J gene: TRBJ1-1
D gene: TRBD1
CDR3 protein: CATNRDRENTEAFF
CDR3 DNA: TGTGCCACAAACCGGGACAGGGAGAACACTGAAGCTTTCTTT

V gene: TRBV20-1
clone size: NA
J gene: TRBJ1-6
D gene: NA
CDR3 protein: CSARDLAEYNSPLHF
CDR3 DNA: TGCAGTGCTAGAGATCTGGCAGAGTATAATTCACCCCTCCACTTT

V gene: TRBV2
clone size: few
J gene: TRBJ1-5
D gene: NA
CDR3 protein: CASSSVLGGNQPQHF
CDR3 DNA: TGTGCCAGCAGTTCGGTCCTAGGGGGCAATCAGCCCCAGCATTTT

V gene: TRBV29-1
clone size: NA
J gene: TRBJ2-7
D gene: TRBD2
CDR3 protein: CSETSGPSYEQYF
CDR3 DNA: TGCAGCGAGACTAGCGGTCCTTCCTACGAGCAGTACTTC

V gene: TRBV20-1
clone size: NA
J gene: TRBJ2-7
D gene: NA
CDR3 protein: CSATRRDRPSSYEQYF
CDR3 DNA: TGCAGTGCTACAAGGAGGGACCGTCCTAGCTCCTACGAGCAGTACTTC

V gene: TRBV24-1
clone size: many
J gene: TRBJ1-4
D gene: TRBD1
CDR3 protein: CATSEPGTGNEKLFF
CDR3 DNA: TGTGCCACCAGTGAGCCCGGGACAGGGAATGAAAAACTGTTTTTT

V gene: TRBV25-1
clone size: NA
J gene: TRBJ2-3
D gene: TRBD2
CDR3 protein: CASSAGTSGTTDTQYF
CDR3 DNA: TGTGCCAGCAGCGCCGGGACTAGCGGAACCACAGATACGCAGTATTTT

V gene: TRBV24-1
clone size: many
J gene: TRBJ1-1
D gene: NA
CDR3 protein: CATSEFEEAFF
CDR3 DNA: TGTGCCACCAGTGAGTTCGAGGAAGCTTTCTTT

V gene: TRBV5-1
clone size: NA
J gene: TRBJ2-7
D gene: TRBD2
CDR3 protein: CASSPRLAGDSYEQYF
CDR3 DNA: TGCGCCAGCAGCCCACGACTAGCGGGGGACTCCTACGAGCAGTACTTC

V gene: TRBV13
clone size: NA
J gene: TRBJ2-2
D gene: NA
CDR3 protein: CASSLDSGGELFF
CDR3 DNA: TGTGCCAGCAGCTTAGATTCGGGCGGGGAGCTGTTTTTT

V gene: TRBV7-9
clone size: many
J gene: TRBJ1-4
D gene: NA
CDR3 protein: CASSHDLTNEKLFF
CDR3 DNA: TGTGCCAGCAGTCACGACCTAACTAATGAAAAACTGTTTTTT

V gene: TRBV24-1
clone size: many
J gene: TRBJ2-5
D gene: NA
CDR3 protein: CATSEKETQYF
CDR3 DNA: TGTGCCACCAGTGAGAAAGAGACCCAGTACTTC

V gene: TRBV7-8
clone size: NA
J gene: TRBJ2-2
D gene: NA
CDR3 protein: CASSFLGRGELFF
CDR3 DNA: TGTGCCAGCAGCTTCCTCGGCAGGGGGGAGCTGTTTTTT

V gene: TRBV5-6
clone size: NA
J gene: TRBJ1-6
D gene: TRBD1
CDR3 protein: CASSSRGPPLHF
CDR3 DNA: TGTGCCAGCAGCTCCAGGGGGCCCCCCCTCCACTTT

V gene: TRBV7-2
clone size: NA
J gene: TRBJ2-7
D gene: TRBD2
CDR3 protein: CASSLGVWTSGAYEQYF
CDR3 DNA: TGTGCCAGCAGCTTAGGGGTATGGACTAGCGGAGCCTACGAGCAGTACTTC

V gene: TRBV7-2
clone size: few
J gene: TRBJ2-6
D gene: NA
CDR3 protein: CASSQVGIYGANVLTF
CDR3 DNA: TGTGCCAGCAGCCAAGTCGGGATTTATGGGGCCAACGTCCTGACTTTC

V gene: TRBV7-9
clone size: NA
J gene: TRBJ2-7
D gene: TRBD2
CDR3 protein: CASTPGTSGGYEQYF
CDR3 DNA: TGTGCCAGCACCCCGGGGACTAGCGGGGGGTACGAGCAGTACTTC

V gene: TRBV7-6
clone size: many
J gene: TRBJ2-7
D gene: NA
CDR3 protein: CASSSRPRSVEQYF
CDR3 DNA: TGTGCCAGCAGCTCACGTCCTAGATCGGTTGAGCAGTACTTC

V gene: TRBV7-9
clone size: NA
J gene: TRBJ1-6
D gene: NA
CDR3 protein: CASSLSGVSYNSPLHF
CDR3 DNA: TGTGCCAGCAGTTTATCGGGGGTTTCCTATAATTCACCCCTCCACTTT

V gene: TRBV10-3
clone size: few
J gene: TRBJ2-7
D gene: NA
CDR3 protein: CASSQSWDEQYF
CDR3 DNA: TGTGCCAGCAGCCAGAGTTGGGACGAGCAGTACTTC

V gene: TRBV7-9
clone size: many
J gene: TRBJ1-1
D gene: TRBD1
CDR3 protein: CASSQGQGTEAFF
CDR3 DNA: TGCGCCAGCAGCCAGGGACAGGGCACTGAAGCTTTCTTT

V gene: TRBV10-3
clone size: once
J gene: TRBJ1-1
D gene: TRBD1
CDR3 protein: CASTQYRGNTEAFF
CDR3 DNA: TGTGCCAGCACTCAATACAGGGGGAACACTGAAGCTTTCTTT

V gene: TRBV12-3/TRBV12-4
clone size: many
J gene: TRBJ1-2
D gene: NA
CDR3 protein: CASSSVWYGYTF
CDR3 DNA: TGTGCCAGCAGTTCTGTATGGTATGGCTACACCTTC

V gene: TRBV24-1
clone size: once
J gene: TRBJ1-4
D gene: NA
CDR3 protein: CATSRSGSSIEKLFF
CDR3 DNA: TGTGCCACCAGTCGAAGCGGGAGCTCAATTGAAAAACTGTTTTTT

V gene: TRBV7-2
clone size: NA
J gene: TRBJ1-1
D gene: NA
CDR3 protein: CASSQVQGNTEAFF
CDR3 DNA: TGTGCCAGCAGCCAAGTCCAGGGAAACACTGAAGCTTTCTTT

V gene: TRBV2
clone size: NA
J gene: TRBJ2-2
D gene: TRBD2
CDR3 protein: CASSETSGANTGELFF
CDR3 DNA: TGTGCCAGCAGTGAAACTAGCGGAGCAAACACCGGGGAGCTGTTTTTT

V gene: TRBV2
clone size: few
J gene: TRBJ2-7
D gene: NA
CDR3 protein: CASQVGRGTYEQYF
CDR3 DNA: TGTGCCAGCCAGGTGGGGAGAGGGACCTACGAGCAGTACTTC

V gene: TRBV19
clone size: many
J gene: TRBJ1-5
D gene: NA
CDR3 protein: CASTSIHNQPQHF
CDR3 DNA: TGTGCCAGTACGAGTATACACAATCAGCCCCAGCATTTT

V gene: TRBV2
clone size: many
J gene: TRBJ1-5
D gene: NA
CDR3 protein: CASSEARDQPQHF
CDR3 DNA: TGTGCCAGCAGCGAGGCCCGAGATCAGCCCCAGCATTTT

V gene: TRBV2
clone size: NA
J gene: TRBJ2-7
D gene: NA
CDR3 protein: CASIPGEQYF
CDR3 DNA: TGTGCCAGCATTCCGGGCGAGCAGTACTTC

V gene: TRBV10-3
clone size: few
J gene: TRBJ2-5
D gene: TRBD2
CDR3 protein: CAISPGLREGWETQYF
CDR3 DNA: TGTGCCATCTCCCCCGGGCTGCGGGAGGGCTGGGAGACCCAGTACTTC

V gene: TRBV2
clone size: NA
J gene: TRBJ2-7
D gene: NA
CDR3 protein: CASSPGRRADEQYF
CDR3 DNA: TGTGCCAGCAGCCCAGGCCGCAGGGCTGACGAGCAGTACTTC

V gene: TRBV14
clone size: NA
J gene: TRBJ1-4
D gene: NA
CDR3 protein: CASSQVEGTNEKLFF
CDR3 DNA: TGTGCCAGCAGCCAAGTTGAGGGGACTAATGAAAAACTGTTTTTT

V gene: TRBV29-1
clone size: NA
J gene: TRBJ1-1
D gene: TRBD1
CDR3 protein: CSVPGTGTKAFF
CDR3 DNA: TGCAGCGTGCCCGGGACAGGGACCAAAGCTTTCTTT

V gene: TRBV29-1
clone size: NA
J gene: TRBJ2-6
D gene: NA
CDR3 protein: CSVGQAVSGANVLTF
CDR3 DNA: TGCAGCGTTGGACAGGCAGTCTCTGGGGCCAACGTCCTGACTTTC

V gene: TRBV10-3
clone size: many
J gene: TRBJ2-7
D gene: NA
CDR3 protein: CAISDGGYEQYF
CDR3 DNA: TGTGCCATCAGCGACGGGGGCTACGAGCAGTACTTC

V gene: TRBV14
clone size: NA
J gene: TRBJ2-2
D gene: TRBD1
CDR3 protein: CASSQAGGSYTGELFF
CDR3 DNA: TGTGCCAGCAGCCAAGCAGGGGGAAGCTACACCGGGGAGCTGTTTTTT

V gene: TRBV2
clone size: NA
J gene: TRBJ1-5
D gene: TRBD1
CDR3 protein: CASSEEDRGDGQPQHF
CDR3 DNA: TGTGCCAGCAGTGAAGAAGACAGGGGTGACGGACAGCCCCAGCATTTT

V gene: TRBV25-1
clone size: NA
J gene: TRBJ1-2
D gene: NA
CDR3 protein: CASSPVWDNYGYTF
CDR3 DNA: TGTGCCAGCAGTCCCGTCTGGGATAACTATGGCTACACCTTC

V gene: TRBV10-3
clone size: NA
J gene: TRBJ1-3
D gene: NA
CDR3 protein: CAMAQGSGNTIYF
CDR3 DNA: TGTGCCATGGCTCAGGGTTCTGGAAACACCATATATTTT

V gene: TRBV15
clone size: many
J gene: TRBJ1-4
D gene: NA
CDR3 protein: CATSRDGNSAEKLFF
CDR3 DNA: TGTGCCACCAGCAGAGATGGTAACTCAGCTGAAAAACTGTTTTTT

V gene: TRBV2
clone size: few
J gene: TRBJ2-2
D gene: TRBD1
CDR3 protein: CASSQDRGTGELFF
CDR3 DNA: TGTGCCAGCAGCCAGGACAGGGGAACCGGGGAGCTGTTTTTT

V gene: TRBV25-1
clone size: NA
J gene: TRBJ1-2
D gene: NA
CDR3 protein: CASRFKQANYGYTF
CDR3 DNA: TGTGCCAGCAGGTTTAAACAAGCTAACTATGGCTACACCTTC

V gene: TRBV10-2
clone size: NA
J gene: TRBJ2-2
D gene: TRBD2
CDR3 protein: CASSRLAGQRNTGELFF
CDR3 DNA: TGCGCCAGCAGCAGACTAGCGGGACAGCGGAACACCGGGGAGCTGTTTTTT

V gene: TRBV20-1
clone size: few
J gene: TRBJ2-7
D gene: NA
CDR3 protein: CSARDSRGGGYEQYF
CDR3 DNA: TGCAGTGCTAGAGATTCGCGGGGCGGCGGCTACGAGCAGTACTTC

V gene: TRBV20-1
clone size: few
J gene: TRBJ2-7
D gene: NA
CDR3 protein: CSAPWGNEQYF
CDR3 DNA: TGCAGCGCCCCTTGGGGGAACGAGCAGTACTTC

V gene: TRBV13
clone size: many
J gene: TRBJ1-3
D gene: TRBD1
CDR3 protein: CASSSDRGAGNTIYF
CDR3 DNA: TGTGCCAGCAGCTCGGACAGGGGAGCTGGAAACACCATATATTTT

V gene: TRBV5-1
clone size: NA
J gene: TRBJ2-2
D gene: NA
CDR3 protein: CASSQDRPRAGELFF
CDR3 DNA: TGCGCCAGCAGCCAAGACAGACCGCGGGCCGGGGAGCTGTTTTTT

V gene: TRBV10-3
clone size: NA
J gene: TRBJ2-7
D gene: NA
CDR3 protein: CAIRPVYEQYF
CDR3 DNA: TGTGCCATCCGTCCGGTCTACGAGCAGTACTTC

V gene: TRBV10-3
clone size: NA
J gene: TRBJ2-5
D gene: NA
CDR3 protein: CAISATGMETQYF
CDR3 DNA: TGTGCCATCAGTGCCACGGGTATGGAGACCCAGTACTTC

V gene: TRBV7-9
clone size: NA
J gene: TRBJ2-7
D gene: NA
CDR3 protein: CASSQGPGYEQYF
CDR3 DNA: TGTGCCAGCAGCCAGGGTCCGGGGTACGAGCAGTACTTC

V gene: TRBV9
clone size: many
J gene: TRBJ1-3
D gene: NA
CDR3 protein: CASSVGQTGNTIYF
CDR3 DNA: TGTGCCAGCAGCGTCGGACAGACTGGAAACACCATATATTTT

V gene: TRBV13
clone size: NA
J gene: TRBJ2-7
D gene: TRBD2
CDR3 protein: CASSTGLAGHYEQYF
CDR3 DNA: TGTGCCAGCAGCACGGGACTAGCGGGACACTACGAGCAGTACTTC

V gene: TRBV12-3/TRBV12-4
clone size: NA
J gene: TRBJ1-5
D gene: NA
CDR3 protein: CASSYSLNQPRHF
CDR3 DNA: TGTGCCAGCAGTTACAGTCTGAATCAGCCCCGGCATTTT